This T cell receptor beta chain is from a study of CD8+ T cells in alopecia areata. Findings and limits, study-wide: Tofacitinib significantly decreased scalp clonality and expanded CD8+ clones among top 100.

The length of the CDR3 is 15 residues. Germline V gene data show CDR1 as LGHNA and CDR2 as YNFKEQ. V lost 2 bases, J lost 2 bases, and 5 bases stayed unmatched. Details on this clone: What it binds is unknown.

Reverse transcribed after extraction, RNA yielded cDNA as the sequencing template. Generated by immunoSEQ multiplex PCR, the TCRdb table keeps only in-frame clones and is missing some. The sample shows hundreds of thousands of clones, approximately 60% of them seen only once. The treatment denotes: oral pan-JAK inhibitor, 5-10 mg twice daily. The material was CD4+ T cells sorted from blood, obtained at approximately week 51, from a patient treated with tofacitinib. V and J are TRBV4-2 and TRBJ2-7, with 8 nucleotides matching TRBD1. The sequence derives from a human donor with alopecia areata. CDR3 nucleotide sequence: TGTGCCAGCAGCCAACCCCAGGGGGCGGCCTACGAGCAGTACTTC. As protein: CASSQPQGAAYEQYF.